These 30 T cell receptor beta chains were sequenced from one sample in a study of Ad26.COV2.S vaccination and SARS-CoV-2 variants. Treatment: around 19 received Ad26.COV2.S at low or high dose, single or two shots; 5 received placebo; per-sample allocation not given. Samples analyzed were those drawn on day 63 after the first vaccine or placebo injection. Only in-frame clones appear in the TCRdb table, and some are missing; sequencing was by immunoSEQ multiplex PCR. The top ten clones hold almost 7.5% of a sample with approximately 360,000 clones, around four fifths of them seen once. This material consisted of peripheral blood, taken in a trial of Ad26.COV2.S vaccine versus placebo. These receptors came from a person between 18 and 59 years old who received the Ad26.COV2.S COVID-19 vaccine or a placebo.

The J gene is TRBJ2-7, the V gene TRBV13, with TRBD2 matching over 8 bases. The V segment lost 3 bases and the J segment 5 bases; nucleotides outside the gene matches: 12. Germline lookup yields CDR1 PRHDT and CDR2 FYEKMQ (reference sequence). There are 16 residues in the CDR3. This CDR3 reads CASSFKWTSNLDEQYF. The CDR3, as DNA: TGTGCCAGCAGCTTTAAATGGACTAGCAACTTGGACGAGCAGTACTTC.

The genes are TRBV19 and TRBJ1-1; 9 nucleotides match TRBD1. The germline V gene encodes CDR1 LNHDA and CDR2 SQIVND (reference sequence). The CDR3 spans 12 residues. The junction had 0 bases not matched to a gene; V was cut back by 6 bases and J by 4 bases. CDR3 nucleotide sequence: TGTGCCAGTAGGACAGGGGGCACTGAAGCTTTCTTT. Protein: CASRTGGTEAFF.

The V gene is TRBV3-1 (or the pseudogene TRBV3-2), the J gene TRBJ2-7; 7 nucleotides match TRBD2. The V gene's germline CDR1 is LGHDT and CDR2 YNNKEL (reference sequence). The CDR3 length is 14 residues. The junction had 4 bases not matched to a gene; V was cut back by 0 bases and J by 5 bases. The CDR3 loop reads CASSQEGLADEQYF. Here the CDR3 DNA reads TGTGCCAGCAGCCAAGAAGGGCTAGCGGACGAGCAGTACTTC.

The chain recombines TRBV6-4 with TRBJ1-2; weak D call: TRBD1 (5 bases). The CDR3 sequence is 15 residues long. The germline gives CDR1 MRHNA, CDR2 SNTAGT. The V gene lost 0 bases and the J gene lost 7 bases, with 15 bases spanning the gap. The CDR3, as DNA: TGTGCCAGCAGTGACTCGGCCAGGGAGGGTTCTGGCTACACCTTC. It codes for CASSDSAREGSGYTF.

V gene TRBV4-2 combines with J gene TRBJ1-4; no definite D call. Germline V gene sequence: CDR1 LGHNA, CDR2 YNFKEQ. There are 16 residues in the CDR3. The ends were cut back, 1 base at V and 5 bases at J, with 14 bases in the middle. The CDR3 loop reads CASSQVSGGRNEKLFF. The CDR3 region has the DNA TGTGCCAGCAGCCAAGTATCGGGCGGACGCAATGAAAAACTGTTTTTT.

This chain links TRBV5-5 with TRBJ2-1; D is unresolved. The germline gives CDR1 SGHKS, CDR2 YYEKEE (reference sequence). Trimming removed 4 bases at V and 0 bases at J, with 14 bases between. This CDR3 region has 16 residues. The CDR3 sequence is CASSRIDPSSYNEQFF. The CDR3 nucleotides are TGTGCCAGCAGCCGGATTGACCCGAGCTCCTACAATGAGCAGTTCTTC.

The genes are TRBV7-8 and TRBJ1-3; no reliable D call. V was cut by 2 bases and J by 0 bases, with 8 bases left in between. Germline V gene data show CDR1 as SGHVS and CDR2 as FQNEAQ. The CDR3 sequence is 15 residues long. This CDR3 reads CASSLTVSSGNTIYF. DNA for the CDR3: TGTGCCAGCAGCTTAACTGTGAGCTCTGGAAACACCATATATTTT.

This clone was counted a single time. The chain recombines TRBV4-3 with TRBJ1-1, with D uncertain. Germline V gives CDR1 LGHNA, CDR2 YSLEER. Trimming took off 0 bases at V and 2 bases at J, with 16 bases between the two ends. The CDR3 covers 17 residues. The CDR3 protein is CASSQEGMGRLNTEAFF. The CDR3 region has the DNA TGCGCCAGCAGCCAAGAAGGAATGGGCAGGTTAAACACTGAAGCTTTCTTT.

This chain joins TRBV5-4 and TRBJ1-2; D call uncertain. CDR3 length: 12 residues. The V and J ends lost 0 bases and 3 bases respectively, with 3 bases between them. Per the germline V gene, CDR1 is SGHNT and CDR2 is YYREEE (reference sequence). CDR3 DNA: TGTGCCAGCAGCTTGGAGTACTATGGCTACACCTTC. Residues: CASSLEYYGYTF.

The chain employs TRBV20-1 and TRBJ1-2; D not certain. Trimming shortened V by 3 bases and J by 5 bases, and 25 bases separated the two germline ends. CDR1 is DFQATT and CDR2 is SNEGSKA in the germline V gene (reference sequence). CDR3 length: 17 residues. In nucleotides, the CDR3 is TGCAGTGCTAGTTTCATCCTTGAGGGCCTTTTAGATTATGGCTACACCTTC. Its translation is CSASFILEGLLDYGYTF.

The V call is TRBV29-1, the J call TRBJ2-7; 9 bases agree with TRBD1. CDR3 size: 16 residues. CDR1 and CDR2 (germline): SQVTM, ANQGSEA. The V segment lost 0 bases and the J segment 6 bases; nucleotides outside the gene matches: 12. CDR3 amino acids: CSVEDRGTGTFPEQYF. Here the CDR3 DNA reads TGCAGCGTTGAAGATCGAGGGACAGGGACCTTTCCCGAGCAGTACTTC.

This rearrangement joins TRBV5-4 to TRBJ2-2; a possible D gene is TRBD1 (5 bases). The CDR3 contains 16 residues. V lost 2 bases and J 3 bases, leaving 14 bases between the germline ends. The V gene's germline CDR1 is SGHNT and CDR2 YYREEE (reference sequence). The CDR3: CASSFTWGRDTGELFF. The CDR3 region has the DNA TGTGCCAGCAGCTTTACTTGGGGCAGGGACACCGGGGAGCTGTTTTTT.

The rearrangement links TRBV18 to TRBJ2-7, with unresolved D. Germline V lookup: CDR1 KGHSH, CDR2 LQKENI. The length of the CDR3 is 14 residues. Trimming pared 2 bases from V and 5 bases from J, leaving 13 bases between. CDR3 nucleotides: TGTGCCAGCTCACCAATAAAAGATTTCCACGAGCAGTACTTC. It is translated as CASSPIKDFHEQYF.

The V gene is TRBV30, the J gene TRBJ1-4; D might be TRBD1 (5 bases). The CDR3 covers 13 residues. V lost 5 bases to trimming and J lost 4 bases, with 11 bases between them. Germline V gives CDR1 GTSNPN, CDR2 SVGIG (reference sequence). CDR3 protein: CAWSGLLNEKLFF. CDR3 DNA sequence: TGTGCCTGGTCGGGGCTTCTTAATGAAAAACTGTTTTTT.

The gene calls are TRBV2 and TRBJ2-7; D call uncertain. Germline V gene data show CDR1 as SNHLY and CDR2 as FYNNEI. CDR3 length equals 16 residues. Between the trimmed V and J ends, which lost 0 bases and 2 bases, there was a span of 14 bases. CDR3 protein: CASSEAMTGSPYEQYF. For the CDR3, the DNA is TGTGCCAGCAGTGAAGCCATGACTGGATCCCCCTACGAGCAGTACTTC.

The rearrangement joins TRBV18 to TRBJ1-4; D gene ambiguous. The CDR3 extends over 12 amino acids. Germline V gives CDR1 KGHSH, CDR2 LQKENI. V was cut by 5 bases and J by 5 bases, with 6 bases left in between. The CDR3 nucleotides read TGTGCCAGCTCAATTGTGAATGAAAAACTGTTTTTT. It is translated as CASSIVNEKLFF.

This clone came up once. The rearrangement links TRBV2 to TRBJ2-3, with D hard to call. The CDR3 sequence is 13 residues long. V was clipped by 7 bases and J by 0 bases, with 8 bases between them. Germline V gives CDR1 SNHLY, CDR2 FYNNEI. CDR3 loop: CASNGLSTDTQYF. The CDR3, as DNA: TGTGCCAGCAATGGGCTCAGCACAGATACGCAGTATTTT.

This chain joins TRBV11-2 and TRBJ2-1, with TRBD2 matching over 15 bases. V shed 4 bases and J 10 bases; nucleotides not matched to a gene: 5. CDR1 and CDR2 from the germline V gene are SGHAT and FQNNGV. This CDR3 has 15 amino acids. CDR3 in amino acids: CASSSWTSGRGEQFF. DNA for the CDR3: TGTGCCAGCAGCTCTTGGACTAGCGGGAGGGGCGAGCAGTTCTTC.

The V and J genes are TRBV11-2 and TRBJ2-1; D call uncertain. From germline, CDR1 is SGHAT and CDR2 FQNNGV. V lost 3 bases to trimming and J lost 9 bases, with 9 bases between them. CDR3 length: 12 residues. The CDR3 DNA reads as TGTGCCAGCAGCTTCCCCTCCCCTGAGCAGTTCTTC. Protein product: CASSFPSPEQFF.

This chain links TRBV6-5 with TRBJ1-1, with D possibly TRBD1 on 5 matching bases. The CDR3 totals 13 residues. Deletions cut 0 bases from V and 9 bases from J, with 11 bases between. Germline CDR1 reads MNHEY; CDR2 reads SVGAGI. In DNA form, the CDR3 reads TGTGCCAGCAGTTACTCATACGGGGCCCAAGCTTTCTTT. Amino acid sequence: CASSYSYGAQAFF.

J is TRBJ2-1 and V is TRBV27; D could derive from TRBD1 or TRBD2 (5 bases each). The V end was cut by 4 bases, the J end by 4 bases, with 17 bases between. CDR3 length equals 16 residues. Germline-derived CDR1 and CDR2 are MNHEY and SMNVEV (reference sequence). The CDR3 DNA reads TGTGCCAGCAGTTCATCCGGGACGGAACTTTACAATGAGCAGTTCTTC. It translates to CASSSSGTELYNEQFF.

Notes on this clone: Other DNA sequences within the sample encode an identical CDR3. V and J are TRBV12-3 or TRBV12-4 and TRBJ1-2; a weak D match, TRBD1 (5 bases). This CDR3 is built from 13 residues. Trimming shortened V by 3 bases and J by 6 bases, and 11 bases separated the two germline ends. CDR3 DNA sequence: TGTGCCAGCAGTTTTGGCCAGGGAGATGGCTACACCTTC. It codes for CASSFGQGDGYTF.

The chain joins TRBV4-2 to TRBJ1-1; 11 bases map to TRBD1. V shed 1 base, J shed 3 bases, and the junction held 4 bases outside the gene matches. From germline, CDR1 is LGHNA and CDR2 YNFKEQ. CDR3 length: 16 amino acids. CDR3 nucleotide sequence: TGTGCCAGCAGCCAAGTTGGGACAGGGGGGCACACTGAAGCTTTCTTT. This sequence encodes CASSQVGTGGHTEAFF.

The V and J genes are TRBV2 and TRBJ1-1, with 8 bases matching TRBD1. V shed 6 bases and J 4 bases; nucleotides not matched to a gene: 10. Looked up from germline, CDR1 is SNHLY and CDR2 is FYNNEI. The CDR3 has 15 residues. CDR3 amino acids: CASRTQGALGTEAFF. In DNA, the CDR3 is TGTGCCAGCAGGACGCAGGGGGCTTTGGGCACTGAAGCTTTCTTT.

V is TRBV10-1 and J is TRBJ1-4, with D maybe TRBD1 (5 bases). V lost 2 bases, J lost 3 bases, and 13 bases lay in between. Germline lookup yields CDR1 WNHNN and CDR2 SYGVQD (reference sequence). This CDR3 has 16 amino acids. In DNA form, the CDR3 reads TGCGCCAGCAGTGAGAGACCCTTAGGGGCTAATGAAAAACTGTTTTTT. The encoded protein is CASSERPLGANEKLFF.

The chain couples TRBV6-6 to TRBJ2-3; 7 bases are shared with TRBD2. With 5 bases clipped from V and 4 bases from J, the junction kept 3 bases outside the gene matches. This CDR3 is built from 13 residues. The germline CDR1 and CDR2 sequences are MNHNY and SVGAGI (reference sequence). CDR3: CASSTGLADTQYF. The CDR3 region has the DNA TGTGCCAGCAGTACCGGACTAGCAGATACGCAGTATTTT.

The chain combines TRBV2 with TRBJ2-7; D is ambiguous. The CDR3 sequence is 13 residues long. Deletions cut 6 bases from V and 3 bases from J, with 12 bases between. Looked up from germline, CDR1 is SNHLY and CDR2 is FYNNEI. The CDR3 DNA reads as TGTGCCAGCAGGCGGTCGGCAGTCTACGAGCAGTACTTC. It encodes CASRRSAVYEQYF.

This clone occurred once. The chain recombines TRBV18 with TRBJ1-2, with unresolved D. The CDR3 is 13 residues long. The germline gives CDR1 KGHSH, CDR2 LQKENI. V was cut by 3 bases and J by 7 bases, with 12 bases left in between. CDR3 DNA sequence: TGTGCCAGCTCACCCCCGGAAGGGTTTGGCTACACCTTC. The encoded protein is CASSPPEGFGYTF.

This clone has a handful of counts. The chain links TRBV11-2 to TRBJ1-1; D remains ambiguous. Germline-derived CDR1 and CDR2 are SGHAT and FQNNGV. V was cut by 3 bases and J by 0 bases, with 5 bases left in between. CDR3 length: 13 residues. CDR3 DNA sequence: TGTGCCAGCAGCTTTCACCTGAACACTGAAGCTTTCTTT. Translating it yields CASSFHLNTEAFF.

The chain links TRBV29-1 to TRBJ1-2; the D is unclear. CDR1 SQVTM and CDR2 ANQGSEA come from the germline V gene. The CDR3 consists of 13 residues. The V end was cut by 4 bases, the J end by 7 bases, with 16 bases between. The CDR3 loop is CSVARLSVSGYTF. The CDR3 region has the DNA TGCAGCGTTGCTCGGCTAAGCGTTTCTGGCTACACCTTC.